This T cell receptor beta chain was recovered during a study of beta chain features in type 1 diabetes. Study-level results: At VDJ recombination sites, type 1 diabetes patients had fewer insertions and more deleted nucleotides. These data did not resolve whether HLA type affects TCRB rearrangement. Moderate yet significant TCRB CDR3 shortening was seen in Type 1 diabetes patients in all four CD4+ subsets. Cells that show high TCR expression could be over-represented by cDNA sequencing.

Every isolated RNA sample was fully reverse transcribed, so sequencing captured expressed TCRB transcripts. Libraries were prepared by immunoSEQ multiplex PCR; TCRdb keeps only in-frame clonotypes and omits some of them. The table includes 150,000 to 200,000 clones, around 9% detected once. The CDR3 covers 15 residues. Per the germline V gene, CDR1 is KGHSH and CDR2 is LQKENI. Trimming stripped 1 base from V and 2 bases from J, with 9 bases between. Remarks on this clone: Its antigen is as yet unknown.

The TCR comes from a woman between 25 and 40 years old with type 1 diabetes. Sequencing was performed on central memory CD4+ T cells from blood. The chain has TRBV18 and TRBJ1-5, with D possibly being TRBD1 (5 bases). The CDR3 region is CASSPLGGGNQPQHF. The DNA of the CDR3 is TGTGCCAGCTCACCACTGGGAGGGGGCAATCAGCCCCAGCATTTT.